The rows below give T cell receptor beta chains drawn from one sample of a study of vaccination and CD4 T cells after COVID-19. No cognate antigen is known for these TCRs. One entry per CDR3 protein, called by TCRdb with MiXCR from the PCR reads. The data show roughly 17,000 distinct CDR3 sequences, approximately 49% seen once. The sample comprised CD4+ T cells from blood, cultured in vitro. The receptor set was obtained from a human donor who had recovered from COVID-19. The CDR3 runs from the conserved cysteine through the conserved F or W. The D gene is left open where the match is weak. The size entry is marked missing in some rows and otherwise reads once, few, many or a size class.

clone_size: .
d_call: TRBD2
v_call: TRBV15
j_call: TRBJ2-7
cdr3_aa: CATSPSGGKPYEQYF
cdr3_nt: TGTGCCACCAGCCCAAGCGGGGGGAAACCCTACGAGCAGTACTTC

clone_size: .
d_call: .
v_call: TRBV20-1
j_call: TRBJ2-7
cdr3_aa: CSAGDVMGSYEQYF
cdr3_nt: TGCAGTGCTGGGGACGTGATGGGCTCCTACGAGCAGTACTTC

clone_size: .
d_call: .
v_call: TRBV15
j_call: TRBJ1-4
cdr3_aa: CATSRVERAQGGKLFF
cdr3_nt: TGTGCCACCAGCAGAGTAGAGAGGGCCCAGGGAGGGAAACTGTTTTTT

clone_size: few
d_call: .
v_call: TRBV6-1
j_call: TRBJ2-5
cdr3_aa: CASSEDPGEEETQYF
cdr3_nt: TGTGCCAGCAGTGAAGACCCAGGGGAAGAAGAGACCCAGTACTTC

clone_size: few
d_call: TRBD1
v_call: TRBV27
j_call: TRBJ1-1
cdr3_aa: CASTPQGGLGTEAFF
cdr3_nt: TGTGCCAGCACACCTCAGGGGGGGCTTGGGACTGAAGCTTTCTTT

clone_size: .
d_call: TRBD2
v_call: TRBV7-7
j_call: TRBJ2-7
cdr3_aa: CASSPTSGNGEQYF
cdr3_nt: TGTGCCAGCAGCCCCACTAGCGGGAATGGTGAGCAGTACTTC

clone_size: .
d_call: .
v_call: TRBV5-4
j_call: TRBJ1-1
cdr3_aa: CASSPGPTNTEAFF
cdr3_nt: TGTGCCAGCAGCCCGGGGCCTACGAACACTGAAGCTTTCTTT

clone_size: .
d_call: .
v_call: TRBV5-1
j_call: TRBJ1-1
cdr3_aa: CASSLAGQTFSPYEAFF
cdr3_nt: TGCGCCAGCAGCTTGGCAGGGCAGACATTTAGCCCATATGAAGCTTTCTTT

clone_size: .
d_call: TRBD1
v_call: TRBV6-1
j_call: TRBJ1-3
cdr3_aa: CASSRQGRFGNTIYF
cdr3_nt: TGTGCCAGCAGTCGACAGGGAAGGTTTGGAAACACCATATATTTT

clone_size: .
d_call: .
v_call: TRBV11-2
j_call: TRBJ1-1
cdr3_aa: CASRLLQGANTEAFF
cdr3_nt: TGTGCCAGCCGCTTGCTACAGGGAGCGAACACTGAAGCTTTCTTT

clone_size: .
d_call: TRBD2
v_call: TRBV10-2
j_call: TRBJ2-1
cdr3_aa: CASTAGGRANEQFF
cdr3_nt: TGCGCCAGCACGGCGGGGGGGCGAGCCAATGAGCAGTTCTTC

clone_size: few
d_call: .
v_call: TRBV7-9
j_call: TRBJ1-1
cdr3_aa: CASRPDTGSNTEAFF
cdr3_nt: TGTGCCAGCAGGCCAGACACAGGCTCGAACACTGAAGCTTTCTTT

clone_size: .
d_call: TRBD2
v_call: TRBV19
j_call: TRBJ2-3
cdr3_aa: CASRPSRGLAGGLSSTDTQYF
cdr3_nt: TGTGCCAGTAGACCCTCCCGGGGACTAGCGGGGGGCCTGTCCAGCACAGATACGCAGTATTTT

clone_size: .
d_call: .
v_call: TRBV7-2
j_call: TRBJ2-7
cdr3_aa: CASSPGVLPYEQYF
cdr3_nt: TGTGCCAGCAGCCCCGGGGTGCTTCCCTACGAGCAGTACTTC

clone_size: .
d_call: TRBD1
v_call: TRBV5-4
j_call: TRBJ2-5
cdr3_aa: CASSLGYRGLQETQYF
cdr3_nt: TGTGCCAGCAGCTTGGGGTACAGGGGGCTACAAGAGACCCAGTACTTC

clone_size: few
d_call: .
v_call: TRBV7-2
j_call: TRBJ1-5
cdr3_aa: CASSSTDRTQHF
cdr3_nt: TGTGCCAGCAGCTCGACGGATCGGACCCAGCATTTT

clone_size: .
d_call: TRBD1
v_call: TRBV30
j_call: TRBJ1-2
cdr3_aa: CANSQGGVNYGYTF
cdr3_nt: TGTGCAAATTCACAGGGGGGCGTTAACTATGGCTACACCTTC

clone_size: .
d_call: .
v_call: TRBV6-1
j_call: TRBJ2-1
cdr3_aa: CASSQGYYNEQFF
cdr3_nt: TGTGCCAGCTCTCAGGGGTACTACAATGAGCAGTTCTTC

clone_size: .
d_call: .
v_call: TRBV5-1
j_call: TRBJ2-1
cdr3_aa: CASCIAYSSYNEQFF
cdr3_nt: TGCGCCAGCTGTATAGCGTATAGCTCCTACAATGAGCAGTTCTTC

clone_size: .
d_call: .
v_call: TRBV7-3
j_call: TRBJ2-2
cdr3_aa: CASSLALNTGELFF
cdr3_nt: TGTGCCAGCAGCTTGGCCTTGAACACCGGGGAGCTGTTTTTT

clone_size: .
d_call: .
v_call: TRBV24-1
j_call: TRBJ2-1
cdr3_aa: CATSDSREQFF
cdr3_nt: TGTGCCACCAGTGATTCCCGGGAGCAGTTCTTC

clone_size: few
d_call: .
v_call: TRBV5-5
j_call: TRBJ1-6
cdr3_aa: CASSLTVADNSPLHF
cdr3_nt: TGTGCCAGCAGCTTGACGGTGGCAGATAATTCACCCCTCCACTTT

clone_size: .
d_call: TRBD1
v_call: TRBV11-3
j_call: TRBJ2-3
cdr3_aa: CASSSRQGDLTDTQYF
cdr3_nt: TGTGCCAGCAGCTCCCGACAGGGGGACCTAACAGATACGCAGTATTTT

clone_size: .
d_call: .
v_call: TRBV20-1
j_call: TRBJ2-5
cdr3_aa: CSARTERATETQYF
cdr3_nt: TGCAGTGCTAGAACGGAAAGGGCAACGGAGACCCAGTACTTC

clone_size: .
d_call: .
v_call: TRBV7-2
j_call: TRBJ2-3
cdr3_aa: CASSLEAGKTDTQYF
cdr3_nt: TGTGCCAGCAGCTTAGAGGCAGGGAAGACAGATACGCAGTATTTT

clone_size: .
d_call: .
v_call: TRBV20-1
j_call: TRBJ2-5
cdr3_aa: CSARALQGTDQETQYF
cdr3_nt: TGCAGTGCTAGGGCCCTCCAGGGAACGGACCAAGAGACCCAGTACTTC

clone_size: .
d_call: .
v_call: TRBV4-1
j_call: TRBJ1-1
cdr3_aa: CASSHHQGPKKGAFF
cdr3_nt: TGCGCCAGCAGCCATCATCAGGGGCCAAAAAAAGGAGCTTTCTTT

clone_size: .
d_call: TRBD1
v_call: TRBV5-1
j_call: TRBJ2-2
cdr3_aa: CASSPGDRGPNTGELFF
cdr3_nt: TGCGCCAGCAGCCCGGGCGACAGGGGGCCGAACACCGGGGAGCTGTTTTTT

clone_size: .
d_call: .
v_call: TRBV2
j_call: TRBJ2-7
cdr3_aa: CASRGTFSYEQYF
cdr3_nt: TGTGCCAGCCGAGGGACGTTCTCCTACGAGCAGTACTTC

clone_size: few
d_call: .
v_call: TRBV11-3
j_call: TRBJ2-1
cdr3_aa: CASSLVSGYNEQFF
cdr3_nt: TGTGCCAGCAGCTTAGTATCAGGGTACAATGAGCAGTTCTTC

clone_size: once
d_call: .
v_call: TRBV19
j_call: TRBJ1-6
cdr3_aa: CASSRGGSYNSPLHF
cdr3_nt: TGTGCCAGTAGTCGGGGGGGATCCTATAATTCACCCCTCCACTTT

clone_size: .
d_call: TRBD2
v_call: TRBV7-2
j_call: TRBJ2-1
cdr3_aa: CASSIRTSGSGGTNEQFF
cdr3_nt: TGTGCCAGCAGCATACGGACTAGCGGGAGTGGGGGAACTAATGAGCAGTTCTTC

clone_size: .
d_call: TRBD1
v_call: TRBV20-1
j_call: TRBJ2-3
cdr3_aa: CSAGQGVSSTDTQYF
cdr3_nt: TGCAGTGCTGGACAGGGTGTCTCTAGCACAGATACGCAGTATTTT

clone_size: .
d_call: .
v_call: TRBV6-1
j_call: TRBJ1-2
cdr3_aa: CASSEMWGVYGYTF
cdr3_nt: TGTGCCAGCAGTGAAATGTGGGGGGTTTACGGCTACACCTTC

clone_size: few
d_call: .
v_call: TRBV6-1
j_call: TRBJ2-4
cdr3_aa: CASSGGGRAKNIQYF
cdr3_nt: TGTGCCAGCAGTGGTGGGGGCAGAGCCAAGAACATTCAGTACTTC

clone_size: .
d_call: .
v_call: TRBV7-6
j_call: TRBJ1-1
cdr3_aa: CASSLAATGVMNTEAFF
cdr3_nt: TGTGCCAGCAGCTTAGCGGCGACAGGAGTTATGAACACTGAAGCTTTCTTT

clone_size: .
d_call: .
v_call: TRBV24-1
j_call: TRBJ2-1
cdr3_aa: CATSRGIRDNEQFF
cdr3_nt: TGTGCCACCAGCAGGGGTATAAGGGACAATGAGCAGTTCTTC

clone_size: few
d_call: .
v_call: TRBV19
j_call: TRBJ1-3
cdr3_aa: CASGGSTGNTIYF
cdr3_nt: TGTGCCAGTGGGGGTAGCACTGGAAACACCATATATTTT

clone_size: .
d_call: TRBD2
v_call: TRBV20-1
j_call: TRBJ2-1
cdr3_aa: CSTTPGLAGRNEQFF
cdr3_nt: TGCAGTACCACACCGGGACTAGCGGGTCGCAATGAGCAGTTCTTC

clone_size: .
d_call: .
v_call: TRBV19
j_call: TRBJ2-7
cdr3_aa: CASSIDQNYEQYF
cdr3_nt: TGTGCCAGTAGTATAGACCAGAACTACGAGCAGTACTTC

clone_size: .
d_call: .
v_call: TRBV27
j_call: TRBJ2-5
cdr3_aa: CASSLGQGKQETQYF
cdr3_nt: TGTGCCAGCAGCCTGGGGCAGGGCAAACAAGAGACCCAGTACTTC

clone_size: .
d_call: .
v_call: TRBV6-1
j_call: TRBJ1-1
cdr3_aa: CASSPIPPQGGTEAFF
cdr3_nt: TGTGCCAGCAGTCCCATCCCCCCGCAGGGTGGGACTGAAGCTTTCTTT

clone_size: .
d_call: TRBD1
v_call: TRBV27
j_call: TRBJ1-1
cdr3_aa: CASSLDREVTEAFF
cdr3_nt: TGTGCCAGCAGTTTAGACAGGGAGGTCACTGAAGCTTTCTTT

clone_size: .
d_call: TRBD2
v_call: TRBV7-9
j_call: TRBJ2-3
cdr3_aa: CASSPRGGDPDTQYF
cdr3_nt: TGTGCCAGCAGCCCGCGGGGGGGTGATCCAGATACGCAGTATTTT

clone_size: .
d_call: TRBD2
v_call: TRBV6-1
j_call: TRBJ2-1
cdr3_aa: CAIKSGSMNEQFF
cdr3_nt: TGTGCCATCAAGAGCGGGAGTATGAATGAGCAGTTCTTC

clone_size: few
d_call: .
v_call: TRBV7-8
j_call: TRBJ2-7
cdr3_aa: CASSLGFRGSGPYEQYF
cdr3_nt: TGTGCCAGCAGCTTAGGTTTTAGGGGTTCCGGCCCCTACGAGCAGTACTTC

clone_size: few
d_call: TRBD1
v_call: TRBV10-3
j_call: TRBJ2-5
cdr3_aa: CAIRGQGLETQYF
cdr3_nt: TGTGCCATCAGGGGACAGGGGTTGGAGACCCAGTACTTC

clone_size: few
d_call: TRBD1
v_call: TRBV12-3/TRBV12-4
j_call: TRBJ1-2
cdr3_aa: CASSPRGQGLSSYGYTF
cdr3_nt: TGTGCCAGCAGCCCCAGGGGACAGGGACTATCCAGCTATGGCTACACCTTC

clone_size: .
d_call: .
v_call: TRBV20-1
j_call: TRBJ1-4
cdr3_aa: CSARDLRAANEKLFF
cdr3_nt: TGCAGTGCTAGAGATCTCCGCGCAGCTAATGAAAAACTGTTTTTT